This T cell receptor beta chain was documented in a study of shared clonotypes between healthy human individuals. Across the whole study: The study drew on two women and a few men aged 18 to 49 as donors. The study's findings and limits: Only blood underwent sampling, and tissue repertoires likely differ. It was expected that sequencing depth would affect clonotype sharing among donors.

Regarding this clone: Its antigen is as yet unknown.

Libraries were prepared by immunoSEQ multiplex PCR; TCRdb keeps only in-frame clonotypes and omits some of them. The table records fewer than 700,000 clones, about 95% of them present only once. Cells designated naive CD8 were CD45RO-negative and were positively selected for CCR7, with terminally differentiated effector memory CD45RA+ cells excluded. After removal of 5 bases from V and 8 bases from J, the junction contained 14 bases not matched to a gene. This CDR3 contains 16 residues. Germline V gene lookup returns CDR1 MDHEN and CDR2 SYDVKM. Sequencing was carried out using naive CD8+ T cells sorted from blood. This clonotype originated in a woman aged 30 to 39 in good health. J is TRBJ2-1 and V is TRBV28; TRBD2 aligns across 8 bases. The CDR3 spells CASSTTGTRSTDEQFF. The CDR3 bases are TGTGCCAGCAGTACCACCGGGACTAGGAGTACCGATGAGCAGTTCTTC.